This TCR beta chain appears in the sequencing data of a study of shared clonotypes between healthy human individuals. Study-level points and caveats: The naive CD4 repertoires of a handful of donors were compared, and approximately 4.5% of clonotypes were shared.

V trimming: 1 base; J trimming: 5 bases; junction bases outside the gene matches: 6. CDR3 length: 16 amino acids. Germline CDR1 MNHEY, CDR2 SMNVEV (reference sequence). Assay execution proceeded at the deep level. Sequencing was performed with immunoSEQ multiplex PCR; in TCRdb, only in-frame clones are kept and a portion is missing. The sample records under 850,000 clones, approximately 77% being singletons. All of the donors resided in Nashville, Tennessee, and each was a Caucasian adult. As for this clone: Its specificity is unknown.

The sequence was obtained from a woman aged 25 to 39 in good health. Sequencing was done on a sample of memory CD4+ T cells sorted from blood. The subset here: CD45RA-negative fraction. The rearrangement uses TRBV27 and TRBJ2-7; 12 nucleotides match TRBD2. CDR3: CASSLLGLAGIHEQYF. The CDR3 DNA follows: TGTGCCAGCAGTTTATTAGGACTAGCGGGAATCCACGAGCAGTACTTC.